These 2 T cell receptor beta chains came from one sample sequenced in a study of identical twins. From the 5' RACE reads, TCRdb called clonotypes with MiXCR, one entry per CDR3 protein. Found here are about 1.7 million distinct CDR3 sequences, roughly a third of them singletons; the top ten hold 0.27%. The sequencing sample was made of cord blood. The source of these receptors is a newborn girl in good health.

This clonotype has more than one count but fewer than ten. This chain's CDR3 is CASSAQGNGYTF. Written as DNA, the CDR3 is TGCGCCAGCAGCGCCCAGGGAAATGGCTACACCTTC. This rearrangement joins TRBV5-1 to TRBJ1-2, with D perhaps TRBD1 (5 bases). Between the trimmed V and J ends, which lost 4 bases and 6 bases, there was a span of 10 bases. This CDR3 comprises 12 residues. Germline assignment: CDR1 SGHRS and CDR2 YFSETQ.

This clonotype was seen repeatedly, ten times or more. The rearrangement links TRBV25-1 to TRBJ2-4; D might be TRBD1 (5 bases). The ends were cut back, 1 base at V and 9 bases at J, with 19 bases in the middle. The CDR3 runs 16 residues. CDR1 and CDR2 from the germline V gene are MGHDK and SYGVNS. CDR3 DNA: TGTGCCAGCAGTGAATTATCTGGGCCTTACCAGGGCATTCAGTACTTC. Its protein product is CASSELSGPYQGIQYF.